This record looks at one T cell receptor beta chain sequence and its context. Antigen specificity is unknown. These data come from a study of T cell responses to AZD1222 COVID-19 vaccine. Only in-frame clones appear in the TCRdb table, and some are missing; sequencing was by immunoSEQ multiplex PCR. This table has about 100,000 clones, around 87% appearing once. Study-level findings and limits: Once two AZD1222 doses were given, Spike-specific TCR breadth and depth went up. Repertoires were obtained solely post-peak T cell response. CD4 TCRs linked to vaccination spanned spike, dominating at 160-218 and 743-854.

Germline assignment: CDR1 MDHEN and CDR2 SYDVKM. The CDR3 has 14 amino acids. Germline trimming cut 6 bases from V and 5 bases from J; bases unmatched to any gene: 5. This specimen was peripheral blood, taken on day 0 of MenACWY control vaccination. The sequence derives from an adult in good health. The chain has TRBV28 and TRBJ1-5, with 9 nucleotides matching TRBD1. In DNA form, the CDR3 reads TGTGCCAGCAGCCCCGGGACAGGGCATCAGCCCCAGCATTTT. Its translation is CASSPGTGHQPQHF.